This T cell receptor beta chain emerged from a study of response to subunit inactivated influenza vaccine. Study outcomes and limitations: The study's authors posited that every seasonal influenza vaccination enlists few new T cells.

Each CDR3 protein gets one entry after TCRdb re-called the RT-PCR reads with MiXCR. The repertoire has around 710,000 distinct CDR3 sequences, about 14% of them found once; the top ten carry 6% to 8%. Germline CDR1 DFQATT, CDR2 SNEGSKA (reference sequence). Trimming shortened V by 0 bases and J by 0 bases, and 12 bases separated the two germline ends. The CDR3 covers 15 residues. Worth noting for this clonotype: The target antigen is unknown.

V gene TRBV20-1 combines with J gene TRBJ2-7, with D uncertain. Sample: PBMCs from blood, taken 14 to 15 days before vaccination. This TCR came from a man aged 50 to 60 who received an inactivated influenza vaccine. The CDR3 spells CSARDLVRSSYEQYF. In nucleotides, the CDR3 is TGCAGTGCTAGAGATCTGGTCAGGAGCTCCTACGAGCAGTACTTC.